This paragraph reports one T cell receptor beta chain. Its antigen is undetermined. Trimming pared 6 bases from V and 5 bases from J, leaving 13 bases between. CDR1 is SQVTM and CDR2 is ANQGSEA in the germline V gene. This CDR3 spans 12 amino acids. Profiling relied on immunoSEQ multiplex PCR, and the TCRdb table lists in-frame clones only, not all of them. The sample contains about 69,000 clones, almost 97% of which appear only once. This entry is derived from a study of T cell clonotyping in hematopoietic cell transplantation. Overall study: Pretransplant recipient samples were taken after cytoreduction. Points from the study as a whole: CD4 and CD8 repertoire contributions could not be separated without sorting.

Regarding time point: recipient sample about 28 days before transplant, after cytoreduction. This specimen was peripheral blood mononuclear cells, taken before stem cell transplant. The chain uses TRBV29-1 and TRBJ2-5, with D perhaps matching TRBD1 (7 bases). The clonotype originates from a woman in her fifties or sixties with acute myeloid leukemia. Some clones in this sample may be carry-over from other donors' samples. Here the CDR3 DNA reads TGCAGCGTCGCGGGACAGCTCGAGACCCAGTACTTC. Its translation: CSVAGQLETQYF.